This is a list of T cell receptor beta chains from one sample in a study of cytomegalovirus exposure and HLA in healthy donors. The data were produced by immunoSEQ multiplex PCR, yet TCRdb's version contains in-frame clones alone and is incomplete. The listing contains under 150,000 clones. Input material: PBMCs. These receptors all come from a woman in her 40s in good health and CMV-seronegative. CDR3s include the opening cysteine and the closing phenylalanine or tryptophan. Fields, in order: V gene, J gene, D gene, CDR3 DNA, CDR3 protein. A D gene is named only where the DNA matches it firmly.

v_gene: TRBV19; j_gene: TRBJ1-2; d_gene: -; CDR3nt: TGTGCCAGCCCCGGACAGATGAACTATGGCTACACCTTC; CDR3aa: CASPGQMNYGYTF
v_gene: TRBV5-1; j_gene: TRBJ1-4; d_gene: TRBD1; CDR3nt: TGCGCCAGCAGCGATAATAACAGGGGGGCAACTAATGAAAAACTGTTTTTT; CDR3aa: CASSDNNRGATNEKLFF
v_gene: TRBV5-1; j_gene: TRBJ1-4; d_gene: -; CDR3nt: TGCGCCAGCGGTCGGGGGACGGAAGCAACTAATGAAAAACTGTTTTTT; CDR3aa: CASGRGTEATNEKLFF
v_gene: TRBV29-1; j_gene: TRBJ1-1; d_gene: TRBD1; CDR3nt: TGCAGCGTACGACAGGGAAAAACTGAAGCTTTCTTT; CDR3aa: CSVRQGKTEAFF
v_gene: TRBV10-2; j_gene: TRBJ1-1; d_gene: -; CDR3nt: TGCGCCAGCAATCTGGTGGCGGGGGACACTGAAGCTTTCTTT; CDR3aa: CASNLVAGDTEAFF
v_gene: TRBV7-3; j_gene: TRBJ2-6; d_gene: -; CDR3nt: TGTGCCAGCAGCGCTCAAGGGGCAACTGGGGCCAACGTCCTGACTTTC; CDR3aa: CASSAQGATGANVLTF
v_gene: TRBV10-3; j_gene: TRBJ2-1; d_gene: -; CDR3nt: TGTGCCATCAGTCAGGACAGCGATGAGCAGTTCTTC; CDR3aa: CAISQDSDEQFF
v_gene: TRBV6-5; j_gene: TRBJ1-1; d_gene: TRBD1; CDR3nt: TGTGCCAGCAGCCCAGGGGGCTGGGAAACTGAAGCTTTCTTT; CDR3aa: CASSPGGWETEAFF
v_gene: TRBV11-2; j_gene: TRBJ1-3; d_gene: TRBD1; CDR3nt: TGTGCCAGCAGCTTTCGGGACAGCCGCATTCCTGGAAACACCATATATTTT; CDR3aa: CASSFRDSRIPGNTIYF
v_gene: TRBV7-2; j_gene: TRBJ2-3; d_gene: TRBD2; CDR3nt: TGTGCCAGCAGCCCGAGCGGGGTTAGCACAGATACGCAGTATTTT; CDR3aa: CASSPSGVSTDTQYF
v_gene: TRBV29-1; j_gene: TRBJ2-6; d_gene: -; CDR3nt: TGCAGCGCCCAAGGGGGAAGTGGGGCCAACGTCCTGACTTTC; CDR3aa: CSAQGGSGANVLTF
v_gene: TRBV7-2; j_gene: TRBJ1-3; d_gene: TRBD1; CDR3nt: TGTGCCAGCAGCTTAGACCCGGGACAGTACCCTGGAAACACCATATATTTT; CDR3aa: CASSLDPGQYPGNTIYF
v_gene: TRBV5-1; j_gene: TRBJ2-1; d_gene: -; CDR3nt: TGCGCCAGCAGGGGCGCTACCGAGAATGAGCAGTTCTTC; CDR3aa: CASRGATENEQFF
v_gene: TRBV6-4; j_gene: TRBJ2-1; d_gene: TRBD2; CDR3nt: TGTGCCAGCAGTGACGGTAGCGGGGGTGCCTACAATGAGCAGTTCTTC; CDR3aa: CASSDGSGGAYNEQFF
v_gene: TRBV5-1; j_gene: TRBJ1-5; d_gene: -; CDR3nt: TGCGCCAGCAGCTTGGCCGGTGTATACAATCAGCCCCAGCATTTT; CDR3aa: CASSLAGVYNQPQHF
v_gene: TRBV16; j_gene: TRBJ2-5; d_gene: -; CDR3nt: TGTGCCAGCAGCCCCGCGGGGGAGACCCAGTACTTC; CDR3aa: CASSPAGETQYF
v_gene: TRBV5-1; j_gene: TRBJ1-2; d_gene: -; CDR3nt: TGCGCCAGCAGCTTGGACGCAGTTTATGGCTACACCTTC; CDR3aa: CASSLDAVYGYTF
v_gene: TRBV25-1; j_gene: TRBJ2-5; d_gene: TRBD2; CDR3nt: TGTGCCAGCAGATCTAGCGGGGGGGCCTTTGGGACCCAGTACTTC; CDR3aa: CASRSSGGAFGTQYF
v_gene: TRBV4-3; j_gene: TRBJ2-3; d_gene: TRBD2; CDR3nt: TGCGCCAGCAGCCCCACCACGGGGGGAGGGCCAGATACGCAGTATTTT; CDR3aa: CASSPTTGGGPDTQYF
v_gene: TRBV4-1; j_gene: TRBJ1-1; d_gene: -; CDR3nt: TGCGCCAGCAGCCAACCTTTCAGACAGTCGATCCCTGAAGCTTTCTTT; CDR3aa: CASSQPFRQSIPEAFF
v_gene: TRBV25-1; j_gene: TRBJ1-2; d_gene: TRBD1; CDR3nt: TGTGCCAGCAGCGCGACAGGGGGCAGTTATGGCTACACCTTC; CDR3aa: CASSATGGSYGYTF
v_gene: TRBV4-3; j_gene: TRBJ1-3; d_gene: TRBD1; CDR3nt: TGCGCCAGCAGCCAAATAACAGGGGGCCCCTCTGGAAACACCATATATTTT; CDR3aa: CASSQITGGPSGNTIYF
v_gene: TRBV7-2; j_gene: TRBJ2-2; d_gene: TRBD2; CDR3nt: TGTGCCAGCAGCTTAGTCCGTCTAGCGGAGAACACCGGGGAGCTGTTTTTT; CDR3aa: CASSLVRLAENTGELFF
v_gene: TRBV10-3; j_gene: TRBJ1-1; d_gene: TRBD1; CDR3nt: TGTGCCATCAGTTCGGGACAGGACATGGAAGCTTTCTTT; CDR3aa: CAISSGQDMEAFF
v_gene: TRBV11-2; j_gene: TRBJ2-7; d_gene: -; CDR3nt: TGTGCCAGCAGCCCCCGACAGGGAGGCCCCTACGAGCAGTACTTC; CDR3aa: CASSPRQGGPYEQYF
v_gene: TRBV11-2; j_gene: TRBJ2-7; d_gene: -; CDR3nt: TGTGCCAGCAGCTTAGCTAGTTACGAGCAGTACTTC; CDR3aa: CASSLASYEQYF
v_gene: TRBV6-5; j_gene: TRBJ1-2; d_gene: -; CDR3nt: TGTGCCAGCAGTTACGGCGGAAGCTATGGCTACACCTTC; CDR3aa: CASSYGGSYGYTF
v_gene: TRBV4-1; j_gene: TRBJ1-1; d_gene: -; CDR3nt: TGCGCCAGCAGCCAAGATCCCCAGGGTGGGAACACTGAAGCTTTCTTT; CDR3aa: CASSQDPQGGNTEAFF
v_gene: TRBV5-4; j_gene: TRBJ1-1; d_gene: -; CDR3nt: TGTGCCAGCCAGACTTTGAACACTGAAGCTTTCTTT; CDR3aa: CASQTLNTEAFF
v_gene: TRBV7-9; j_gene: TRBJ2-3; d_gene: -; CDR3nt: TGTGCCAGCAGCTTACCTCGAGGCACAGATACGCAGTATTTT; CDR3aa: CASSLPRGTDTQYF
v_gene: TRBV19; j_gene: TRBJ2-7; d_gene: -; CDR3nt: TGTGCCAGTGGATCAGGGGTGGGCGAGCAGTACTTC; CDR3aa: CASGSGVGEQYF
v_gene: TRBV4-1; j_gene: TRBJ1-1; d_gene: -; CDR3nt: TGCGCCAGCAGCCAATTAATATTGGGCCCCAGGGACACTGAAGCTTTCTTT; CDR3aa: CASSQLILGPRDTEAFF
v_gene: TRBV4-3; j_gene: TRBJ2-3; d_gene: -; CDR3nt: TGCGCCAGCAGCCAAGAGCTTCTAGCCGCAGATACGCAGTATTTT; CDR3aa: CASSQELLAADTQYF
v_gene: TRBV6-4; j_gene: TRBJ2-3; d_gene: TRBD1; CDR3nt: TGTGCCAGCAGTGCCGGCAGGGGGCTCACAGATACGCAGTATTTT; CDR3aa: CASSAGRGLTDTQYF
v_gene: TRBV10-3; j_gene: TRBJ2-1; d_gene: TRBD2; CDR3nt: TGTGCCATCAGTGATAGGGGACTAGCGACCGGCTCCTACAATGAGCAGTTCTTC; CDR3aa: CAISDRGLATGSYNEQFF
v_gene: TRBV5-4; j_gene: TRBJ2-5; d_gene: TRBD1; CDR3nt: TGTGCCAGCAGCTCGACGGGGGACAGGGCGGAGACCCAGTACTTC; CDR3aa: CASSSTGDRAETQYF
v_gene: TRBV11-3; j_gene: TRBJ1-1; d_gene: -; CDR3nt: TGTGCCAGCAGCTTTCGAGGGTCTGAAGCTTTCTTT; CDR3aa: CASSFRGSEAFF
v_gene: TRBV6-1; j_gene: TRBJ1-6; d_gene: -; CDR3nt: TGTGCCAGCAGCCCTAGGGGTTTGGAATCACCCCTCCACTTT; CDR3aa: CASSPRGLESPLHF
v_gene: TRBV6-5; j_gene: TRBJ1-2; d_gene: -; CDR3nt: TGTGCCAGCAGTTACTCGAGGGCAGGGGTGGGCTACACCTTC; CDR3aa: CASSYSRAGVGYTF
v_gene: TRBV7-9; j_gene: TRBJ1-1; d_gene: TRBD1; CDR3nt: TGTGCCAGCAGGGTACAGGGGGCCGATGAAGCTTTCTTT; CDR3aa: CASRVQGADEAFF
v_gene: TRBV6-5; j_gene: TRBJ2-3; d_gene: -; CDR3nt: TGTGCCAGCAGTTTTACAGACGGAGATACGCAGTATTTT; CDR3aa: CASSFTDGDTQYF
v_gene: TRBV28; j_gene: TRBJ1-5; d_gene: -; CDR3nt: TGTGCCAGCAGTTTAGGTCAGGTCCATCAGCCCCAGCATTTT; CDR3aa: CASSLGQVHQPQHF
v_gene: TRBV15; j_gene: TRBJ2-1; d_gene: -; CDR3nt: TGTGCCACCAGCAGGGATTTGGGCCCCTACAATGAGCAGTTCTTC; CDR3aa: CATSRDLGPYNEQFF
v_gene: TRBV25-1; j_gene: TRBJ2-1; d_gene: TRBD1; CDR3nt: TGTGCCAGCTTCGCGCCGGGACAGGGTTACCCCGAGCAGTTCTTC; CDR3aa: CASFAPGQGYPEQFF
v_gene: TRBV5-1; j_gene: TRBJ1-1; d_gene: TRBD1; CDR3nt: TGCGCCAGCAGCTTGGCGGACAGGGTAACTGAAGCTTTCTTT; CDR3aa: CASSLADRVTEAFF
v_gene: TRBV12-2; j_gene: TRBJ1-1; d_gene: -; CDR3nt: TGTGCAAGTCGCTTAGCCTATTCGATGGACAGGGAAGATTATCGGAGCACTGAAGCTTTCTTT; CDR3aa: CASRLAYSMDREDYRSTEAFF
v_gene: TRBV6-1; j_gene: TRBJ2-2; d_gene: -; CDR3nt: TGTGCCAGCCCCCGAGGAGGGGGCCTAGTCGGGGAGCTGTTTTTT; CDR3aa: CASPRGGGLVGELFF
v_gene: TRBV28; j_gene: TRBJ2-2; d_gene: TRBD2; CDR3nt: TGTGCCAGCAGTTTTCGCGGGGGGCCCGGGGCCGGGGAGCTGTTTTTT; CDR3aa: CASSFRGGPGAGELFF
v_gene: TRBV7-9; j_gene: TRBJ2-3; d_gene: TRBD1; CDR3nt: TGTGCCAGCAGCCTCCGACAGGGAGTAACAGATACGCAGTATTTT; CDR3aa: CASSLRQGVTDTQYF